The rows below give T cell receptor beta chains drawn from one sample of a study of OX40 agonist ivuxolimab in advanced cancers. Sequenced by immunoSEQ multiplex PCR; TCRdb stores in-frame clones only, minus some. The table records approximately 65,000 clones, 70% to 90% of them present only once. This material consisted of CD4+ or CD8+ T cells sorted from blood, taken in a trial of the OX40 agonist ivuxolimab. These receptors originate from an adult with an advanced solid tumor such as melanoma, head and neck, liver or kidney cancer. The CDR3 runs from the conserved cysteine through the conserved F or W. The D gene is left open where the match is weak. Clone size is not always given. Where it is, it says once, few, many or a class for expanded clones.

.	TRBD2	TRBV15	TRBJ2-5	TGTGCCACCAGCAGAGTGGCGGGAGCGAGTGAGACCCAGTACTTC	CATSRVAGASETQYF
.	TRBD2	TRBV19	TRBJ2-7	TGTGCCAGTAGTTCCCTGACTAGCGGGCTTCCTTTCACCTACGAGCAGTACTTC	CASSSLTSGLPFTYEQYF
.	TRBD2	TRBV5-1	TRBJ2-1	TGCGCCAGCAGCATCCAAGCGGGGCCTAGGAACAATGAGCAGTTCTTC	CASSIQAGPRNNEQFF
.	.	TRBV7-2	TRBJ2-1	TGTGCCAGCAGCTTAATAAATGAGCAGTTCTTC	CASSLINEQFF
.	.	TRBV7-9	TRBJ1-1	TGTGCCAGCAGCTTTAGTAGTAGTTCGAACACTGAAGCTTTCTTT	CASSFSSSSNTEAFF
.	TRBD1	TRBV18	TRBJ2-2	TGTGCCAGCTCACCCCGGACAGGGACCGGGGAGCTGTTTTTT	CASSPRTGTGELFF
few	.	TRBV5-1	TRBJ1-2	TGCGCCAGCAGCGAAACGACGGCTAACTATGGCTACACCTTC	CASSETTANYGYTF
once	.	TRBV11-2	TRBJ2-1	TGTGCCAGCAGCCCCCTCAAATACAATGGGCAGTTCTTC	CASSPLKYNGQFF
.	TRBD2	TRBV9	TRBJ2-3	TGTGCCAGCAGCGTAGTGACTAGCGGCACAGATACGCAGTATTTT	CASSVVTSGTDTQYF
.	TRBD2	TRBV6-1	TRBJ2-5	TGTGCCAGCAGTGAAGGACTAGCGGGAGGATCTAAGCGGAAAGAGACCCAGTACTTC	CASSEGLAGGSKRKETQYF
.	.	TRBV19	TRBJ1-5	TGTGCCAGTAGCGCGAGGGAGCGGCAGCCCCAGCATTTT	CASSARERQPQHF
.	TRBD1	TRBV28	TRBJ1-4	TGTGCCAGCAGGGCAGGGGGCAGTAATGAAAAACTGTTTTTT	CASRAGGSNEKLFF
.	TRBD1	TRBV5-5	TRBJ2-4	TGTGCCAGCAGCTTCGGGACAGGGATGAACATTCAGTACTTC	CASSFGTGMNIQYF
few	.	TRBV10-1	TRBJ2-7	TGCGCCAGCAGACCCCTTAGAGCTGTCCACGAGCAGTACTTC	CASRPLRAVHEQYF
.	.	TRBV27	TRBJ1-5	TGTGCCAGCAGTTTACGGGGACCCGGCAATCAGCCCCAGCATTTT	CASSLRGPGNQPQHF
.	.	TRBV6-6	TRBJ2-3	TGTGCCAGCAGTTACGTTACAGGGAGGTCAGATACGCAGTATTTT	CASSYVTGRSDTQYF
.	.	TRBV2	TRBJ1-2	TGTGCCAGCAGCCGCACGGAGGGTGGCTATGGCTACACCTTC	CASSRTEGGYGYTF
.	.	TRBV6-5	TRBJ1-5	TGTGCCAGCAGTTACCGCGGGATCCCCGCGGGGCCCCAGCATTTT	CASSYRGIPAGPQHF
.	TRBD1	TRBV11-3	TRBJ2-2	TGTGCCAGCACCGACAGGGGGAGGAGTACCGGGGAGCTGTTTTTT	CASTDRGRSTGELFF
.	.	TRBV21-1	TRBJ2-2	TGTGCCAGCAGGCGGACGGAAAGGGGGGACTTCGGGCATCCCGGGGAGCTGTTTTTT	CASRRTERGDFGHPGELFF
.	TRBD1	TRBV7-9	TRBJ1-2	TGTGCCAGCAGCTTAGGTGGGACAGATTATGGCTACACCTTC	CASSLGGTDYGYTF
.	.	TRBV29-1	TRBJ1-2	TGCAGCGTTGAAGATCCCCATTCAGTAGTAGCTAACTATGGCTACACCTTC	CSVEDPHSVVANYGYTF
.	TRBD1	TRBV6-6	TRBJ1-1	TGTGCCAGCAGACATGGACAGGGGGCCCTATCCACTGAAGCTTTCTTT	CASRHGQGALSTEAFF
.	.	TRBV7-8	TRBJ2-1	TGTGCCAGCAGCTCTCCGGGACTGCAGCCCTACAATGAGCAGTTCTTC	CASSSPGLQPYNEQFF
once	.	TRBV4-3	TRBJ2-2	TGCGCCAGCAGCCCAAAAAGACCGGCCCACACCGGGGAGCTGTTTTTT	CASSPKRPAHTGELFF
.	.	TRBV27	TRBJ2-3	TGTGCCAGCAGTTTGTTCTGGAGCACAGATACGCAGTATTTT	CASSLFWSTDTQYF
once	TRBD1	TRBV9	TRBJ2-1	TGTGCCAGCAGCGCTCTGGGACAGAGAGAGAATGAGCAGTTCTTC	CASSALGQRENEQFF
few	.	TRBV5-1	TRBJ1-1	TGCGCCAGCAGCTTTCAGGGGAACACTGAAGCTTTCTTT	CASSFQGNTEAFF
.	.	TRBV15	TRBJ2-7	TGTGCCACCAGCAGAGACTTCCAGGGGCACGAGCAGTACTTC	CATSRDFQGHEQYF
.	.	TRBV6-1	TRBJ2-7	TGTGCCAGCGGTCGTGCTATTGAGCAGTACTTC	CASGRAIEQYF
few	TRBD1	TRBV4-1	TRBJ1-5	TGCGCCAGCAGCCAAGAACAGGGGGAGCAGCCCCAGCATTTT	CASSQEQGEQPQHF
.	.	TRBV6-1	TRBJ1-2	TGTGCCAGCAGTGAAGCGGCAGGACATGCCTGGGACTATGGCTACACCTTC	CASSEAAGHAWDYGYTF
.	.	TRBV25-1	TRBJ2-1	TGTGCCAGCAGGACAGGTTATTACAATGAGCAGTTCTTC	CASRTGYYNEQFF
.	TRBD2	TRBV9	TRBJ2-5	TGTGCCAGCAGCCACCCCGGGGGGTTGTGGGGCCAAGAGACCCAGTACTTC	CASSHPGGLWGQETQYF
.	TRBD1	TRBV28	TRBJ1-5	TGTGCCAGCAGTTTAGGAGCCCAGGGGGCACGTCAGCCCCAGCATTTT	CASSLGAQGARQPQHF
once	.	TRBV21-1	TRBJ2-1	TGTGCCAGCAGCTTGCGGACTAGCGGAACGTACAATGAGCAGTTCTTC	CASSLRTSGTYNEQFF
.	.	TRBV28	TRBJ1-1	TGTGCCAGCAGTATACCAGTGAACACTGAAGCTTTCTTT	CASSIPVNTEAFF
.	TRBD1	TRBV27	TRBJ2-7	TGTGCCAGCAGTTTTTCGAGAGGACAGGGGACGTCATACGAGCAGTACTTC	CASSFSRGQGTSYEQYF
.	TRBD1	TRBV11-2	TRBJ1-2	TGTGCCAGCAGCTTAGATTTAAGGCAGGGGGCGTCTGGCTACACCTTC	CASSLDLRQGASGYTF
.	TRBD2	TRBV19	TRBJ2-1	TGTGCCAGTACGACTAGCGGGAGGGGAGGTGTTGTGCAGTTCTTC	CASTTSGRGGVVQFF
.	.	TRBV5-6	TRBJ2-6	TGTGCCAGCAGCTTTACGGGATCTGGGGCCAACGTCCTGACTTTC	CASSFTGSGANVLTF
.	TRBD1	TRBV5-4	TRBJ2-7	TGTGCCAGCAGCCGGGACAGGGGTGACGAGCAGTACTTC	CASSRDRGDEQYF
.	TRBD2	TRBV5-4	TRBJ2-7	TGTGCCAGCAGCCGCGAACTAGCGGGAGGGCCGTACGAGCAGTACTTC	CASSRELAGGPYEQYF